This T cell receptor (beta chain) was captured in a study of cytomegalovirus exposure and HLA in healthy donors. In the PCR, 60 Vbeta and 13 Jbeta primers were used. Clones were sequenced by immunoSEQ multiplex PCR, and TCRdb holds only the in-frame ones, with some missing. The table lists 150,000 to 200,000 clones, roughly two thirds of them singletons. As concerns this clone: As yet, its antigen is unknown.

Germline V gene data show CDR1 as SGDLS and CDR2 as YYNGEE. CDR3 length: 14 residues. Overall study results and limits: Rates of TCR association differed by HLA locus in a later analysis, with DRB1 highest and HLA-C lowest.

The TCR was taken from a woman aged 40 to 50 in good health and CMV-seropositive. The V gene is TRBV9, the J gene TRBJ2-5, with 7 bases lining up with TRBD2. The DNA end lines up better with TRBJ2-7; the J call may be wrong. Source material: PBMCs. The CDR3 loop reads CASSVEWGGYEQYF. The CDR3 DNA sequence: TGTGCCAGCAGCGTAGAATGGGGGGGCTACGAGCAGTACTTC.